This TCR beta chain appears in the sequencing data of a study of cytomegalovirus exposure and HLA in healthy donors. Worth noting for this clone: Its cognate antigen is unknown.

Vbeta (60) and Jbeta (13) primers were used in the PCR. Clones were sequenced by immunoSEQ multiplex PCR, and TCRdb holds only the in-frame ones, with some missing. This sample carries 100,000 to 150,000 clones, less than 75% of them seen once, and the ten largest clones take around 3.7%. Germline CDR1 is MNHEY and CDR2 is SMNVEV (reference sequence). Trimming took 7 bases from V and 3 from J; bases not matched to a gene: 9. This CDR3 region has 15 residues. Study-wide results and caveats: TCR association rates varied by HLA locus in a later analysis, with DRB1 highest and HLA-C lowest.

The source material was PBMCs. The V gene is TRBV27, the J gene TRBJ2-1; 7 nucleotides align to TRBD2. This receptor was obtained from a woman aged 40 to 50 in good health and CMV-seronegative. The CDR3 bases are TGTGCCAGCAAGATCGGGTCTAGCGGCTACAATGAGCAGTTCTTC. Its protein product is CASKIGSSGYNEQFF.